Sequencing of this TCR beta chain was carried out in a study of blood T cell repertoires in COVID-19. Turning to the study itself: T cells, B-cell-depleted T cells, or PBMCs supplied cDNA or gDNA.

Clones were sequenced by immunoSEQ multiplex PCR, and TCRdb holds only the in-frame ones, with some missing. The sample shows 100,000 or so clones, roughly 87% of them seen only once. The V end was cut by 3 bases, the J end by 4 bases, with 14 bases between. Germline CDR1 SGHVS, CDR2 FNYEAQ. CDR3 length: 15 amino acids. This clone was detected once. This chain connects TRBV7-6 to TRBJ2-3; D unresolved. Material for sequencing was peripheral blood. The TCR sequence derives from a man younger than 45 in a cohort sampled during active COVID-19. The CDR3: CASSLGASKADTQYF. The CDR3 region has the DNA TGTGCCAGCAGCTTGGGCGCATCTAAGGCAGATACGCAGTATTTT.